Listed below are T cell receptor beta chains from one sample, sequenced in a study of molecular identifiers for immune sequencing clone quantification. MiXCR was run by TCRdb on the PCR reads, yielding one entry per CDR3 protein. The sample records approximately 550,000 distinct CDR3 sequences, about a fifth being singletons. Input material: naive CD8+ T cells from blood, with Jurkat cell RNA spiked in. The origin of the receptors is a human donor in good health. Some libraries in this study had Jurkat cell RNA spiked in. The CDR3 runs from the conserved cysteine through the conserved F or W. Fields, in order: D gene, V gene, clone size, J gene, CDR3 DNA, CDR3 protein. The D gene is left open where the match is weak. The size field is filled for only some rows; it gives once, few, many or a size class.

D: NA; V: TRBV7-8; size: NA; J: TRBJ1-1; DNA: TGTGCCAGCAGCTCGAGCGGATACATGAACACTGAAGCTTTCTTT; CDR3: CASSSSGYMNTEAFF
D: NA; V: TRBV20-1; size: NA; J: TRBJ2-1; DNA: TGCAGTGCTAGAGATTACCGGGGATCCTACAATGAGCAGTTCTTC; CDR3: CSARDYRGSYNEQFF
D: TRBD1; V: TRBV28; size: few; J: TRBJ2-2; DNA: TGTGCCAGCAGTCCGGTGGGACAGGGCACCGGGGAGCTGTTTTTT; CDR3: CASSPVGQGTGELFF
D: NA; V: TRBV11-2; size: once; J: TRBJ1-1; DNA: TGTGCCAGCAGCTTATTTGTCGGGGAGAACACTGAAGCTTTCTTT; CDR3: CASSLFVGENTEAFF
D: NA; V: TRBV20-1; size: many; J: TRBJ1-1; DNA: TGCAGTGCCACCCCCAGGTCTGAAGCTTTCTTT; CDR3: CSATPRSEAFF
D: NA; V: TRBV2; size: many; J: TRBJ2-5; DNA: TGTGCCAGCAGTGAAGGGACGAGCAGCCAAGAGACCCAGTACTTC; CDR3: CASSEGTSSQETQYF
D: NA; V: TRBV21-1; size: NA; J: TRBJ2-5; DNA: TGTGCCAGCAGCAAAGCGCTGGACAGGCAAGAGACCCAGTACTTC; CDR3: CASSKALDRQETQYF
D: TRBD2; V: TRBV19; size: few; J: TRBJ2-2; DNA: TGTGCCAGTAGTGCCGGGACTAGCACCGGGGAGCTGTTTTTT; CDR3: CASSAGTSTGELFF
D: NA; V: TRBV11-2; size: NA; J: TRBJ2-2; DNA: TGTGCCAGCAGCTACCACCCTCCTGGTCGGGCCGGGGAGCTGTTTTTT; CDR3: CASSYHPPGRAGELFF
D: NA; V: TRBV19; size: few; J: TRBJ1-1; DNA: TGTGCCAGTAGTATAGCGTTTTTCGAAGGGTTACCGGACACTGAAGCTTTCTTT; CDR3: CASSIAFFEGLPDTEAFF
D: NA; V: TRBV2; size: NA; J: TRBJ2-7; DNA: TGTGCCAGCAGTGCAGCTCCAACCGGCAGGCACTACGAGCAGTACTTC; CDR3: CASSAAPTGRHYEQYF
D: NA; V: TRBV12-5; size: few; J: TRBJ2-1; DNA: TGTGCTAGTGGTTCCCTGGAGGGCTATCCCTACAATGAGCAGTTCTTC; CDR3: CASGSLEGYPYNEQFF
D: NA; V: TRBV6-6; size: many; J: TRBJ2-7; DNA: TGTGCCAGCAGTTACCCGGACAGCTCCTACGAGCAGTACTTC; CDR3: CASSYPDSSYEQYF
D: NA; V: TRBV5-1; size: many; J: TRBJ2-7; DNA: TGCGCCAGCAGCCCCTACGAGCAGTACTTC; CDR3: CASSPYEQYF
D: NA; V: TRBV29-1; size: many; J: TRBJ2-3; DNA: TGCAGCGTGTCCGGGACCAACACAGATACGCAGTATTTT; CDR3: CSVSGTNTDTQYF
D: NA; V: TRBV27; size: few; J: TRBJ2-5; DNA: TGTGCCAGCAGTTTCGGCAGGGTTACCCCCCTGGAGACCCAGTACTTC; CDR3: CASSFGRVTPLETQYF
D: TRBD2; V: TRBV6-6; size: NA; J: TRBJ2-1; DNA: TGTGCCAGCAGTTATACGGGAGGGTACAATGAGCAGTTCTTC; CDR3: CASSYTGGYNEQFF
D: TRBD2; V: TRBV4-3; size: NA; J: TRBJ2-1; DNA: TGCGCCAGCAGCGAGGGACTAGCGGAGCCCAATGAGCAGTTCTTC; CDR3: CASSEGLAEPNEQFF
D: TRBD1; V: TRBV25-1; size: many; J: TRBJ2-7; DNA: TGTGCCAGCAGTGAATATGAAGGGACAGCCTCCTACGAGCAGTACTTC; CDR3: CASSEYEGTASYEQYF
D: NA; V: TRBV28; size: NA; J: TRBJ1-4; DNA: TGTGCCAGCAGTTTTCAGGGGAGCGATGAAAAACTGTTTTTT; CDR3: CASSFQGSDEKLFF
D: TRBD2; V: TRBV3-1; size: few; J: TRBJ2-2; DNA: TGTGCCAGCAGCCCGGGGACTAGCGGCCCCCCGAACACCGGGGAGCTGTTTTTT; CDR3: CASSPGTSGPPNTGELFF
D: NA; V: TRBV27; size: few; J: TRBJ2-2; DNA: TGTGCCAGCAGTTTAATTAAAAACACCGGGGAGCTGTTTTTT; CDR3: CASSLIKNTGELFF
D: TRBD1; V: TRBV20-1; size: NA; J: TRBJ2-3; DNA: TGCAGTGCTGGGGACAGGGCGGGGACAGATACGCAGTATTTT; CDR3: CSAGDRAGTDTQYF
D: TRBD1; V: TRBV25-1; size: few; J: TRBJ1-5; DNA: TGTGCCAGCGGGACAGGGACTCAGCCCCAGCATTTT; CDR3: CASGTGTQPQHF
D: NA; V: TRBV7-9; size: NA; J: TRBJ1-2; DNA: TGTGCCAGCAGCTTAGTGATCAGAATGGACTATGGCTACACCTTC; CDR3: CASSLVIRMDYGYTF
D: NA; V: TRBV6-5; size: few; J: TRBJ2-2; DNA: TGTGCCAGCAGTCAGGCGATCCAAACCGGGGAGCTGTTTTTT; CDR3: CASSQAIQTGELFF
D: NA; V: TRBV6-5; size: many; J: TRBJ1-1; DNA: TGTGCCAGCAGTTACACGGTAGGCACTGAAGCTTTCTTT; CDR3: CASSYTVGTEAFF